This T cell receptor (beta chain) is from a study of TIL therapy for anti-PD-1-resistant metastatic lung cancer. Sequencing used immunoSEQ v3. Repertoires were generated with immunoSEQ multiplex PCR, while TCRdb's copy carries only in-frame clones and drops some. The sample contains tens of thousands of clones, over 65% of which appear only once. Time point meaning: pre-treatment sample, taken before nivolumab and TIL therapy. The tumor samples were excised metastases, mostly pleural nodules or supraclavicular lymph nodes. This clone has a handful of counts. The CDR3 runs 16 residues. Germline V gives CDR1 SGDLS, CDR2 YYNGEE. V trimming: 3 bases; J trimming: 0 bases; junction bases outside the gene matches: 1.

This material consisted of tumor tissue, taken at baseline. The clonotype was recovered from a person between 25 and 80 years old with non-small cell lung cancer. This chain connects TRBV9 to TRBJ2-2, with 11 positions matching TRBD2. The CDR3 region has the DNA TGTGCCAGCAGCGATAGCGGGGGGGCGAACACCGGGGAGCTGTTTTTT. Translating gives CASSDSGGANTGELFF. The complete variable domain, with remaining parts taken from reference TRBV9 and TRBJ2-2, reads DSGVTQTPKHLITATGQRVTLRCSPRSGDLSVYWYQQSLDQGLQFLIQYYNGEERAKGNILERFSAQQFPDLHSELNLSSLELGDSALYFCASSDSGGANTGELFFGEGSRLTVL.